The rows below give T cell receptor beta chains drawn from one sample of a study of monozygotic twins with inflammatory bowel disease. TCRdb re-called the 5' RACE reads and catalogs CDR3 proteins one per entry, DNA excluded. This table holds more than 75,000 distinct CDR3 sequences. The sample comprised blood. Receptors were obtained from a human donor with ulcerative colitis or Crohn's disease, or a healthy co-twin of an affected twin (not recorded which). CDR3s include the opening cysteine and the closing phenylalanine or tryptophan.

J gene | V gene | CDR3 protein
TRBJ2-1 | TRBV5-4 | CASSLLAGMRDEQFF
TRBJ2-7 | TRBV11-2 | CASSLASGLGLEQYF
TRBJ2-3 | TRBV15 | CATSRDSARSTDTQYF
TRBJ1-4 | TRBV7-9 | CASSTRGGTGEKLFF
TRBJ1-5 | TRBV20-1 | CSARAGSNQPQHF
TRBJ2-7 | TRBV5-1 | CASSLGSFIYEQYF
TRBJ1-4 | TRBV2 | CASSGTGNEKLFF
TRBJ1-5 | TRBV20-1 | CSARDVVHRNQPQHF
TRBJ1-5 | TRBV20-1 | CSASSSGTGQPQHF
TRBJ2-5 | TRBV29-1 | CSVGLGSDTQYF
TRBJ2-1 | TRBV10-3 | CAISGSGTRNEQFF
TRBJ2-3 | TRBV4-2 | CASSQHLGGTDTQYF
TRBJ1-3 | TRBV7-9 | CASSRGGQGTNTIYF
TRBJ2-4 | TRBV18 | CASSPQRGTKNIQYF
TRBJ2-3 | TRBV20-1 | CSPQGPLADTQYF
TRBJ1-2 | TRBV20-1 | CSAARQGGEGYGYTF
TRBJ2-2 | TRBV20-1 | CSALDRGRKGELFF
TRBJ2-3 | TRBV11-2 | CASSLWTSIATQYF
TRBJ2-7 | TRBV29-1 | CSATSGGNYEQYF
TRBJ1-1 | TRBV5-8 | CASSLGRKNTEAFF
TRBJ1-2 | TRBV10-3 | CAINPGQGRGYTF
TRBJ1-6 | TRBV7-9 | CASTVGALNSPLHF
TRBJ2-3 | TRBV20-1 | CSAVGSRGPTDTQYF
TRBJ2-3 | TRBV5-1 | CASSLGLAGIDTQYF
TRBJ2-3 | TRBV20-1 | CSARPPGGRNTQYF
TRBJ1-1 | TRBV19 | CASSIEGRKTEAFF